This T cell receptor (beta chain) was observed in a study of T cell responses to AZD1222 COVID-19 vaccine (TCRdb year 2021). In terms of the full investigation: TCR sequencing covered 233 trial participants: 207 given two doses of AZD1222 and some 25 given two doses of MenACWY control vaccine. Trial participants were enrolled by age into 18-55, 56-69 and 70-plus year subgroups, with about 150, 27 and 61 TCR-sequenced participants respectively.

Note on this clone: It lacks a known antigen. No base-level quality is on record; no much larger clone is a single base apart.

The investigation overall reported the following: CD4 TCRs associated with the vaccine covered the entire spike protein, and the dominant responses were in regions 160-218 and 743-854. Because no day 14 peak-response samples were available, the repertoires could be characterized only after the peak T cell response. Conclusions about previously exposed vaccinees were limited because only 6 or 7 AZD1222 recipients were SARS-CoV-2 seropositive at baseline. Reportedly, close to half of the unique spike-specific TCRs recognized epitopes lying outside the regions that are mutated in the B.1.351 and B.1.1.7 variants. Participants were mostly white British, with more females than males. The authors suggested clonal diversity may have been underestimated. Spike-specific TCR breadth and depth rose significantly after two AZD1222 doses compared with day 0 and with MenACWY recipients. In the small 56-69-year group, the increase in depth fell short of significance, most likely because of low power.

The label giving this sample's time point can be read as: about 28 days (+/-7) after the second vaccine dose. AZD1222 recipients whose second dose came at about 4 weeks and those whose second dose came at about 12 weeks were combined into one group, since spike-specific TCR depth and breadth did not differ between the two schedules. Samples from vaccinated people were obtained from the UK trials COV001 and COV002, which included a single-blind randomized controlled phase 2/3 trial of AZD1222 (ChAdOx1 nCoV-19) in healthy adults. For TCRbeta chain sequencing, PBMC samples were collected from trial participants at day 0 and at day 28 after the second dose. CDR1 and CDR2 (PRHDT, FYEKMQ) derive from the germline V gene (reference sequence). The CDR3 holds 17 amino acids from the cysteine to the phenylalanine. Only the CDR3 portion is preserved as DNA: 51 bases, with reading frame beginning at the first base. V is shortened by 3 bases, J by 0 bases, and the region joining them spans 14 bases.

The CDR3 regions of human TCRbeta chains were analyzed by immunosequencing. Turning to the authors' computational methods: Repertoire TCRs were matched against a reference library of SARS-CoV-2-specific TCRs generated with the MIRA antigen-specificity platform. Breadth was defined as the fraction of unique TCRs that were SARS-CoV-2-associated. Depth was defined as the fraction of total T cells that were SARS-CoV-2-associated. Using the MIRA data, every spike-specific TCR was mapped to the spike region that the TCR reacted to and assigned to either a CD4 or a CD8 class. Log10-transformed breadth and depth values were compared by one-way ANOVA with Sidak's multiple comparisons tests. TCRdb carries this immuneACCESS record with in-frame sequences only. Its versions omit some clonotypes, under half of them owing to an unresolved V gene in the studies checked, with the rest unexplained. V, J and clone size are those of that table, while D and trimming were read from the DNA. Recorded for this sample are about 160,000 clones; approximately 87% of them occurred a single time. The top ten constitute over 4% of the sample.

This specimen was peripheral blood, taken 28 days after the second AZD1222 dose. The rearrangement joined TRBV13 to TRBJ1-4; possibly the D gene is TRBD1, per 6 matching bases. This receptor was identified in an adult who received the AZD1222 COVID-19 vaccine. In nucleotide form, the sequence is TGTGCCAGCAGCTTGGAGGGGGGCAGCGCAACTAATGAAAAACTGTTTTTT. It is translated as CASSLEGGSATNEKLFF.